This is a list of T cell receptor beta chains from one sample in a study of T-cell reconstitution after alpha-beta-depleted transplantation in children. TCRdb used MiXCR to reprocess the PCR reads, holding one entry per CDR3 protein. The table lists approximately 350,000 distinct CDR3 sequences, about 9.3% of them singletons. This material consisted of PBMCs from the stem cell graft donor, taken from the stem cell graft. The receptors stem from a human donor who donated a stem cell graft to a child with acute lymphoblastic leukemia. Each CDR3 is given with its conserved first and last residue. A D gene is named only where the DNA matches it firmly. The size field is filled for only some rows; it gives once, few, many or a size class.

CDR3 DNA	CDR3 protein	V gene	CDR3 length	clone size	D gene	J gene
TGTGCCAGCAGCCCCGGACTAGCGATGGAGACCCAGTACTTC	CASSPGLAMETQYF	TRBV3-1	14	many	TRBD2	TRBJ2-5
TGTGCCAGTTCGACTCGACAGGGCAACTATGGCTACACCTTC	CASSTRQGNYGYTF	TRBV12-3/TRBV12-4	14	few	TRBD1	TRBJ1-2
TGCGCCAGCAGCTCCGGACAGACGACTAGCGGGAAAGGGAATGAGCAGTTCTTC	CASSSGQTTSGKGNEQFF	TRBV5-1	18	NA	TRBD2	TRBJ2-1
TGCAGTGCTAGTCCCTCGGGGAATGGCAATGAGCAGTTCTTC	CSASPSGNGNEQFF	TRBV20-1	14	NA	NA	TRBJ2-1
TGTGCCAGCAGTTACCCTAGCGGGAGAACGGGCGAGCAGTTCTTC	CASSYPSGRTGEQFF	TRBV6-5	15	few	TRBD2	TRBJ2-1
TGCAGTGCTCCCCGGATTACGGGCACTGAAGCTTTCTTT	CSAPRITGTEAFF	TRBV20-1	13	few	NA	TRBJ1-1
TGTGCCACCAGCAGAGATAACCAGAGGTTTAGGTCCTACGAGCAGTACTTC	CATSRDNQRFRSYEQYF	TRBV15	17	few	NA	TRBJ2-7
TGTGCCAGCAGTTCCCATCACACAAAACGACACCTCGAGCAGTACTTC	CASSSHHTKRHLEQYF	TRBV12-3/TRBV12-4	16	few	NA	TRBJ2-7
TGCGCCAGCAGTGCCAGAGGGGAGACCCAGTACTTC	CASSARGETQYF	TRBV10-2	12	few	NA	TRBJ2-5
TGCAGCGTTGAATCAGGGGCCTACGAGCAGTACTTC	CSVESGAYEQYF	TRBV29-1	12	NA	NA	TRBJ2-7
TGTGCCAGCAGCTTACCCCCCCGGACAACCTACGAGCAGTACTTC	CASSLPPRTTYEQYF	TRBV7-8	15	NA	NA	TRBJ2-7
TGTGCCGGCAGCCTCCGGGACAGCACTGAAGCTTTCTTT	CAGSLRDSTEAFF	TRBV27	13	NA	TRBD1	TRBJ1-1
TGCGCCAGCAGCCGAGGACAGGGGGCGGCCATTCAGTACTTC	CASSRGQGAAIQYF	TRBV5-1	14	few	TRBD1	TRBJ2-4
TGTGCCAGCAGTGAAGCGGAGATCAGGTCCACTGAAGCTTTCTTT	CASSEAEIRSTEAFF	TRBV2	15	NA	NA	TRBJ1-1
TGTGCCAGCAGTTACTCCATCCGGGAGGGGGAGACCCAGTACTTC	CASSYSIREGETQYF	TRBV6-5	15	few	TRBD2	TRBJ2-5
TGTGCCAGCAGCCGACCTAGCGGCAATGAGCAGTTCTTC	CASSRPSGNEQFF	TRBV7-9	13	many	TRBD2	TRBJ2-1
TGCAGTGCTCACCCGTGGTCCTACAATGAGCAGTTCTTC	CSAHPWSYNEQFF	TRBV20-1	13	many	NA	TRBJ2-1
TGTGCCAGCAGTTCTTCTAGGACAGGGTTCTACGAGCAGTACTTC	CASSSSRTGFYEQYF	TRBV12-3/TRBV12-4	15	few	TRBD1	TRBJ2-7
TGCGCCAGCAGCCAAGACTTCAGCTCCTACAATGAGCAGTTCTTC	CASSQDFSSYNEQFF	TRBV4-1	15	many	NA	TRBJ2-1
TGTGCCAGCTCAATTGGACGTTCCCAAGAGACCCAGTACTTC	CASSIGRSQETQYF	TRBV2	14	few	NA	TRBJ2-5
TGTGCCAGCAGCGCCGGGCACGGAGATACGCAGTATTTT	CASSAGHGDTQYF	TRBV9	13	few	NA	TRBJ2-3
TGTGCCAGCAGTTTCTCCGGGCTAGCGGCCCTTTTGGGGGAGCTGTTTTTT	CASSFSGLAALLGELFF	TRBV6-2/TRBV6-3	17	few	TRBD2	TRBJ2-2
TGTGCCAGCGGTGGACAGGGAGTGCCAGATACGCAGTATTTT	CASGGQGVPDTQYF	TRBV12-3/TRBV12-4	14	NA	TRBD1	TRBJ2-3
TGTGCCAGCAGCTTAGTTCCTCTTGGCCTAGCCTACAATGAGCAGTTCTTC	CASSLVPLGLAYNEQFF	TRBV7-2	17	NA	NA	TRBJ2-1
TGCAGTGCTACCTACGCCGACAGGGCGTATAATTCACCCCTCCACTTT	CSATYADRAYNSPLHF	TRBV20-1	16	NA	TRBD1	TRBJ1-6
TGTGCCAGCATTCGGACTAGCGGGGGAAGCTCCTACAATGAGCAGTTCTTC	CASIRTSGGSSYNEQFF	TRBV12-3/TRBV12-4	17	NA	TRBD2	TRBJ2-1
TGTGCCAGCAGCTTAACAGAAGGAGTGAGAATCGACAATGAGCAGTTCTTC	CASSLTEGVRIDNEQFF	TRBV7-3	17	NA	NA	TRBJ2-1